This T cell receptor (beta chain) was sequenced during a study of T cells in localized non-small cell lung cancer. Whole-study findings and limits: Among blood samples, higher T cell density accompanied longer overall survival. Compared with tumor, uninvolved adjacent lung displayed greater T cell clonality, ranking highest overall. Sequence data derive from only one tumor region, so heterogeneity remains possible. A median of approximately 50 of the top 100 tumor clones appeared in adjacent lung, which was paired and uninvolved.

As to this clone: The antigen is unknown.

Sequenced by immunoSEQ multiplex PCR; TCRdb stores in-frame clones only, minus some. The sample includes some 8,200 clones, 50% to 60% of them seen just once. The J segment lost 6 bases and the V segment lost 1 base, leaving 6 bases of the junction unmatched. Germline lookup yields CDR1 MGHDK and CDR2 SYGVNS. This CDR3 region has 15 residues. This receptor was identified in a male donor older than 55 with stage I squamous cell lung carcinoma. The V gene is TRBV25-1, the J gene TRBJ2-3; 8 positions agree with TRBD2. The material was lymph node tissue, obtained before any cancer treatment. This CDR3 is CASSESGGAGDTQYF. The CDR3, as DNA: TGTGCCAGCAGTGAATCGGGAGGGGCGGGGGATACGCAGTATTTT.